The 28 T cell receptor beta chains reported below all come from one sample, sequenced in a study of T cells in Graves' hyperthyroidism and ophthalmopathy. RNA transcripts were the template for amplifying TCR beta CDR3 regions. TCR CDR3 regions were first amplified by RT-PCR with HTBI primers. TCRdb recomputed calls from the multiplex PCR reads with MiXCR, one row per CDR3 protein. The table includes about 300,000 distinct CDR3 sequences, roughly 20% detected once. The sample taken for sequencing was blood. The origin of the receptors is a man between 45 and 60 years old with Graves' ophthalmopathy.

A few counts support this clonotype. V is TRBV5-5 and J is TRBJ2-4, with D perhaps TRBD2 (6 bases). V was pared by 3 bases and J by 4 bases, with 11 bases between. Germline V CDR1 and CDR2: SGHKS, YYEKEE (reference sequence). CDR3 length: 14 residues. CDR3 coding DNA: TGTGCCAGCAGCTCCCAGGGAGGAAAAAACATTCAGTACTTC. This gives the protein CASSSQGGKNIQYF.

This clonotype was counted between two and nine times. The chain is built from TRBV28 and TRBJ2-7, with no clear D. V was cut by 3 bases and J by 3 bases, with 12 bases left in between. This CDR3 spans 14 amino acids. Germline loops: CDR1 MDHEN, CDR2 SYDVKM. CDR3 DNA: TGTGCCAGCAGTTTTTGGAGCAGGAGCTACGAGCAGTACTTC. Translated: CASSFWSRSYEQYF. Using reference TRBV28 and TRBJ2-7 for the parts outside the CDR3, the full variable domain is DVKVTQSSRYLVKRTGEKVFLECVQDMDHENMFWYRQDPGLGLRLIYFSYDVKMKEKGDIPEGYSVSREKKERFSLILESASTNQTSMYLCASSFWSRSYEQYFGPGTRLTVT.

A few counts support this clonotype. The V and J genes are TRBV18 and TRBJ2-3, with TRBD2 matching 7 bases. From germline, CDR1 is KGHSH and CDR2 LQKENI. This CDR3 comprises 20 residues. The V gene end was trimmed by 3 bases and the J gene end by 6 bases; junction bases not matched to a gene: 24. The CDR3 region is CASSPPSKASGIFKGDTQYF. CDR3 nucleotide sequence: TGTGCCAGCTCACCGCCCTCGAAGGCGAGCGGGATATTCAAGGGGGATACGCAGTATTTT.

This clonotype was counted between two and nine times. The rearrangement links TRBV12-3 or TRBV12-4 to TRBJ2-1; D is unclear. V dropped 2 bases and J dropped 8 bases, with 13 bases sitting between them. The CDR3 is 14 residues long. The CDR3 spells CASSLLSTHDEQFF. CDR3 DNA sequence: TGTGCCAGCAGTTTATTGAGTACCCACGATGAGCAGTTCTTC.

The chain uses TRBV7-3 and TRBJ2-5; 9 positions match TRBD2. CDR1 is SGHTA and CDR2 is FQGTGA in the germline V gene. The CDR3 runs 15 residues. Unmatched junction bases numbered 2, after V lost 0 bases and J lost 3 bases. CDR3: CASSLTSGSEETQYF. In DNA, the CDR3 is TGTGCCAGCAGCTTAACTAGCGGGAGCGAAGAGACCCAGTACTTC.

This clonotype was picked up many times. The CDR3 DNA is TGTGCCAGCAGCCAAGACAAAGGACTAGCGGGAGTGTGGGAGACCCAGTACTTC. Translation gives CASSQDKGLAGVWETQYF. The chain uses TRBV14 and TRBJ2-5, with 13 bases matching TRBD2. Germline lookup yields CDR1 SGHDN and CDR2 FVKESK. V was clipped by 0 bases and J by 5 bases; unmatched bases: 9. CDR3 length equals 18 residues.

This clonotype was seen many times. The chain combines TRBV7-8 with TRBJ2-1; 14 nucleotides agree with TRBD2. The J segment lost 0 bases and the V segment lost 3 bases, leaving 10 bases of the junction unmatched. The CDR3 has 20 residues. CDR1 is SGHVS and CDR2 is FQNEAQ in the germline V gene. The CDR3 is CASSFIGLAGGRSSYNEQFF. The CDR3 DNA reads as TGTGCCAGCAGCTTTATCGGACTAGCGGGAGGCCGGAGCTCCTACAATGAGCAGTTCTTC.

The J gene is TRBJ2-2, the V gene TRBV24-1, with 8 bases that match TRBD2. CDR1 is KGHDR and CDR2 is SFDVKD in the germline V gene. The ends lost 6 bases at V and 5 bases at J; junction bases unmatched: 4. The CDR3 is made up of 14 amino acids. The CDR3 coding sequence is TGTGCCACCAGTAGCGGGAGTCGGACCGGGGAGCTGTTTTTT. This codes for CATSSGSRTGELFF.

This clonotype has ten or more counts. The chain recombines TRBV5-4 with TRBJ2-1; TRBD1 agrees at 9 bases. The CDR3 runs to 16 residues. Unmatched junction bases numbered 9, after V lost 4 bases and J lost 4 bases. In germline, CDR1 is SGHNT, CDR2 YYREEE (reference sequence). The CDR3 spells CASSQRGTGTYNEQFF. CDR3 nucleotides: TGTGCCAGCAGCCAAAGAGGGACAGGGACTTACAATGAGCAGTTCTTC. The full variable domain, with the rest looked up from reference TRBV5-4 and TRBJ2-1, is ETGVTQSPTHLIKTRGQQVTLRCSSQSGHNTVSWYQQALGQGPQFIFQYYREEENGRGNFPPRFSGLQFPNYSSELNVNALELDDSALYLCASSQRGTGTYNEQFFGPGTRLTVL.

This clonotype was found a few times. The genes are TRBV9 and TRBJ1-1; 8 bases are shared with TRBD1. The V segment lost 0 bases and the J segment 1 base; nucleotides outside the gene matches: 11. The CDR3 is 18 residues long. Germline V gene lookup returns CDR1 SGDLS and CDR2 YYNGEE. The CDR3 coding sequence is TGTGCCAGCAGCGTAGCTAAGGACAGGGTTATGGGGAACACTGAAGCTTTCTTT. Protein product: CASSVAKDRVMGNTEAFF.

This clonotype was recorded only once. This chain uses TRBV27 with TRBJ1-2; D is possibly TRBD1 (6 bases). Germline loops: CDR1 MNHEY, CDR2 SMNVEV (reference sequence). The CDR3 length is 13 residues. Trimming shortened V by 6 bases and J by 3 bases, and 11 bases separated the two germline ends. The CDR3 reads CASRRDKDYGYTF. CDR3 DNA: TGTGCCAGCAGGCGGGACAAAGACTATGGCTACACCTTC.

Regarding this clonotype: With a much larger clone just one base away, this may be a read error. The gene calls are TRBV3-1 and TRBJ2-3; the D gene is possibly TRBD2 (6 bases). The CDR3 is made up of 15 amino acids. CDR1 and CDR2 (germline): LGHDT, YNNKEL (reference sequence). CDR3 loop: CASSLMTRSTDTRYF. The DNA of the CDR3 is TGTGCCAGCAGTCTCATGACTAGGAGCACAGATACGCGGTATTTT.

This clonotype was detected many times. As DNA, the CDR3 is TGCGCCAGCAGCTTTGGCCGGACTAGCGGAGACAATGAGCAGTTCTTC. Amino acids: CASSFGRTSGDNEQFF. The chain couples TRBV5-1 to TRBJ2-1; 10 nucleotides line up with TRBD2. Germline loops: CDR1 SGHRS, CDR2 YFSETQ. The junction had 7 bases not matched to a gene; V was cut back by 2 bases and J by 5 bases. The CDR3 length is 16 residues.

This chain links TRBV19 with TRBJ1-1, with TRBD1 matching 8 bases. The CDR3 covers 13 residues. Germline V gene lookup returns CDR1 LNHDA and CDR2 SQIVND (reference sequence). V was pared by 7 bases and J by 1 base, with 2 bases of the junction left unmatched. Written as DNA, the CDR3 is TGTGCCAGTAAGGACAGGGAGAACACTGAAGCTTTCTTT. This sequence encodes CASKDRENTEAFF.

This clonotype occurred many times. The rearrangement uses TRBV28 and TRBJ2-7, with D possibly TRBD1 on 5 matching bases. V lost 4 bases and J 4 bases, leaving 17 bases between the germline ends. Per germline, CDR1 MDHEN and CDR2 SYDVKM. CDR3 length: 15 residues. CDR3 DNA: TGTGCCAGCAGTTCCCCCCAGGGTCCCCCTTACGAGCAGTACTTC. Translation gives CASSSPQGPPYEQYF.

This clonotype was recorded a few times. The chain employs TRBV11-3 and TRBJ2-3, with TRBD1 matching over 10 bases. The germline V gene encodes CDR1 SGHNT and CDR2 YENEEA. V lost 6 bases and J lost 5; bases outside the gene matches: 8. The CDR3 is 15 residues long. CDR3 residues: CASSSPGQGRDTQYF. CDR3 bases: TGTGCCAGCAGTTCACCGGGACAGGGGAGAGATACGCAGTATTTT.

The chain recombines TRBV9 with TRBJ1-2; D unresolved. V gave up 4 bases and J gave up 1 base, with 11 bases separating them. Germline V gene data show CDR1 as SGDLS and CDR2 as YYNGEE. The CDR3 length is 14 residues. CDR3 in DNA: TGTGCCAGCAGCAGAGAGGCTCTTAACTATGGCTACACCTTC. It codes for CASSREALNYGYTF.

This clonotype showed up just a few times. V and J are TRBV10-3 and TRBJ2-3; 11 bases fit TRBD2. V lost 6 bases and J lost 2; bases outside the gene matches: 7. Per germline, CDR1 ENHRY and CDR2 SYGVKD. The CDR3 totals 16 residues. CDR3 DNA sequence: TGTGCCATCAGGGAACTAGCGGGAGCTGTCACAGATACGCAGTATTTT. Translation: CAIRELAGAVTDTQYF.

This clonotype was recorded at least ten times. The chain employs TRBV24-1 and TRBJ1-1, with D possibly matching TRBD1 (6 bases). V dropped 10 bases and J dropped 7 bases, with 18 bases sitting between them. The germline V gene encodes CDR1 KGHDR and CDR2 SFDVKD. The CDR3 spans 13 residues. CDR3 sequence reads: CATMNRAGIEAFF. The CDR3 nucleotides read TGTGCCACTATGAACAGGGCAGGGATTGAAGCTTTCTTT.

The sample holds many counts of this clonotype. The chain links TRBV20-1 to TRBJ1-1; a possible D gene is TRBD1 (6 bases). This CDR3 region has 14 residues. CDR1 DFQATT and CDR2 SNEGSKA come from the germline V gene (reference sequence). The V end lost 6 bases, the J end lost 4 bases, and 18 bases lay between the germline ends. The CDR3 region is CSARAWGASTEAFF. As DNA, the CDR3 is TGCAGTGCAAGGGCCTGGGGGGCCAGCACTGAAGCTTTCTTT.

This rearrangement joins TRBV14 to TRBJ1-1; 7 bases align to TRBD1. The CDR3 contains 15 residues. V lost 2 bases, J lost 1 base, and 4 bases stayed unmatched. From germline, CDR1 is SGHDN and CDR2 FVKESK. In DNA form, the CDR3 reads TGTGCCAGCAGCCAATTGGGACAGACGAACACTGAAGCTTTCTTT. This translates into CASSQLGQTNTEAFF.

At least ten counts were recorded for this clonotype. The chain is built from TRBV5-1 and TRBJ2-7; the D gene could be TRBD1 or TRBD2 (5 bases each). The germline gives CDR1 SGHRS, CDR2 YFSETQ. Trimming cost V 0 bases and J 6 bases, with 16 bases left between them. The CDR3 totals 15 residues. The CDR3 region is CASSLGGGPGIEQYF. The CDR3 region has the DNA TGCGCCAGCAGCTTGGGAGGAGGTCCAGGGATCGAGCAGTACTTC. Full variable domain (missing parts from reference TRBV5-1 and TRBJ2-7): KAGVTQTPRYLIKTRGQQVTLSCSPISGHRSVSWYQQTPGQGLQFLFEYFSETQRNKGNFPGRFSGRQFSNSRSEMNVSTLELGDSALYLCASSLGGGPGIEQYFGPGTRLTVT.

This clonotype was counted at least ten times. The V call is TRBV7-9, the J call TRBJ2-7; maybe TRBD1 (6 bases). CDR3 length: 13 amino acids. V was shortened by 5 bases and J by 3 bases, with 11 bases between the two germline ends. Germline CDR1 reads SEHNR; CDR2 reads FQNEAQ (reference sequence). CDR3 sequence reads: CASSTTGIYEQYF. DNA for the CDR3: TGTGCCAGCAGCACCACAGGGATCTACGAGCAGTACTTC.

This clonotype was counted ten times or more. V usage is TRBV20-1 and J usage is TRBJ2-1; 12 bases agree with TRBD2. CDR3 length: 16 amino acids. From germline, CDR1 is DFQATT and CDR2 SNEGSKA (reference sequence). Unmatched junction bases numbered 7, after V lost 6 bases and J lost 1 base. The CDR3 DNA reads TGCAGTGCCCCACGACTAGCGGGAGAATCCTACAATGAGCAGTTCTTC. The encoded protein is CSAPRLAGESYNEQFF.

This clonotype was recorded a few times. This is likely a read error, given that the CDR3 carries no conserved phenylalanine or tryptophan at its end. The chain joins TRBV10-3 to TRBJ2-7; 10 nucleotides agree with TRBD2. Germline V gene lookup returns CDR1 ENHRY and CDR2 SYGVKD. The CDR3 consists of 14 residues. V lost 11 bases, J lost 0 bases, and 7 bases stayed unmatched. CDR3 region: CASGTSANSYEQYS. The CDR3 DNA sequence: TGTGCCTCCGGGACTAGCGCCAACTCCTACGAGCAGTACTCC.

In this sample, this clonotype turned up many times. The chain is built from TRBV7-9 and TRBJ1-4; 7 bases map to TRBD1. With V trimmed by 4 bases and J by 2 bases, 7 bases remained unmatched. The CDR3 has 16 residues. Germline V gives CDR1 SEHNR, CDR2 FQNEAQ (reference sequence). CDR3 protein: CASSSKQQGTNEKLFF. In DNA form, the CDR3 reads TGTGCCAGCAGCTCAAAACAACAGGGGACTAATGAAAAACTGTTTTTT.

This clonotype was counted a few times. This rearrangement joins TRBV30 to TRBJ2-5, with no clear D. The CDR3 runs to 14 residues. Trimming removed 0 bases at V and 7 bases at J, with 15 bases between. Germline values: CDR1 GTSNPN, CDR2 SVGIG (reference sequence). CDR3 amino acids: CAWSVNGRLRTQYF. The CDR3 bases are TGTGCCTGGAGTGTAAATGGAAGGCTCCGGACCCAGTACTTC.

This clonotype appeared many times. The V call is TRBV7-9, the J call TRBJ1-2; TRBD1 matches at 10 bases. After removal of 4 bases from V and 8 bases from J, the junction contained 4 bases not matched to a gene. The germline V gene has CDR1 SEHNR and CDR2 FQNEAQ (reference sequence). The CDR3 is 13 residues long. The CDR3, as DNA: TGTGCCAGCAGCTCGGACAGGGGGAAAGGCTACACCTTC. Protein product: CASSSDRGKGYTF. The full variable domain, rest sourced from reference TRBV7-9 and TRBJ1-2, is DTGVSQNPRHKITKRGQNVTFRCDPISEHNRLYWYRQTLGQGPEFLTYFQNEAQLEKSRLLSDRFSAERPKGSFSTLEIQRTEQGDSAMYLCASSSDRGKGYTFGSGTRLTVV.